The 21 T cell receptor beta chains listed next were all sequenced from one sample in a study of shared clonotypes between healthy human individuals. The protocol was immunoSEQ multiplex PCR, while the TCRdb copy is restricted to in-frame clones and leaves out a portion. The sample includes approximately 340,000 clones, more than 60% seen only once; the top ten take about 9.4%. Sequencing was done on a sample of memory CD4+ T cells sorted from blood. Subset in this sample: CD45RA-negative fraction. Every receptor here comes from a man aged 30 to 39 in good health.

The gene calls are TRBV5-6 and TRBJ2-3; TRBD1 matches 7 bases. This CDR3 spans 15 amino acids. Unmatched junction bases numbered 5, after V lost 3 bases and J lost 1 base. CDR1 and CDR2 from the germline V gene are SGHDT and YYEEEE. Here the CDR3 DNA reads TGTGCCAGCAGCTCGACAGGGTTGGGCACAGATACGCAGTATTTT. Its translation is CASSSTGLGTDTQYF.

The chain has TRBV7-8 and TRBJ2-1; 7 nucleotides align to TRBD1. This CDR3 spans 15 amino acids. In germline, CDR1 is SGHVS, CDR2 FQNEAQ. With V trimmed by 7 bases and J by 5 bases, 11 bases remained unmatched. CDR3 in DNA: TGTGCCAGCAAAGTTGACAGGGAGCCCGACAATGAGCAGTTCTTC. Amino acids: CASKVDREPDNEQFF.

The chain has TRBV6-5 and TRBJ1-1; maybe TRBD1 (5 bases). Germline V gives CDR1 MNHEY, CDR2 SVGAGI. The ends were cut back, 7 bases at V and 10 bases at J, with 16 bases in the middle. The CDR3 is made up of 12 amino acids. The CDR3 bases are TGTGCCAGCATCTCAAAACCCGGGGGAGCTTTCTTT. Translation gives CASISKPGGAFF.

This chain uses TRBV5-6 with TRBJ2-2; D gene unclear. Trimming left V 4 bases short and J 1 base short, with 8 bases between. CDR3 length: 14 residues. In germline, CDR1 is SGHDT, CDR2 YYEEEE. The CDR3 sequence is CASSRAVNTGELFF. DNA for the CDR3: TGTGCCAGCAGCAGGGCGGTGAACACCGGGGAGCTGTTTTTT. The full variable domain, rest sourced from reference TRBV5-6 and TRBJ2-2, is DAGVTQSPTHLIKTRGQQVTLRCSPKSGHDTVSWYQQALGQGPQFIFQYYEEEERQRGNFPDRFSGHQFPNYSSELNVNALLLGDSALYLCASSRAVNTGELFFGEGSRLTVL.

The CDR3 here is CASSLEVRAAQETQYF. The CDR3 nucleotides are TGTGCCAGCAGCTTGGAGGTTCGAGCGGCCCAAGAGACCCAGTACTTC. The genes are TRBV5-4 and TRBJ2-5; D might be TRBD2 (5 bases). CDR3 size: 16 residues. Trimming stripped 0 bases from V and 1 base from J, with 13 bases between. Germline V gene lookup returns CDR1 SGHNT and CDR2 YYREEE (reference sequence).

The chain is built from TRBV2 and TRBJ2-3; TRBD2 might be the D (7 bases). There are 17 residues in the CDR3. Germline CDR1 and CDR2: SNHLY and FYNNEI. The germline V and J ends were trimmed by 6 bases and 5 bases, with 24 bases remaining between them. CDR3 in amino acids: CASRAYLGGGWRDTQYF. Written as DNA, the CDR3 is TGTGCCAGCAGGGCTTACCTGGGAGGGGGATGGAGAGATACGCAGTATTTT.

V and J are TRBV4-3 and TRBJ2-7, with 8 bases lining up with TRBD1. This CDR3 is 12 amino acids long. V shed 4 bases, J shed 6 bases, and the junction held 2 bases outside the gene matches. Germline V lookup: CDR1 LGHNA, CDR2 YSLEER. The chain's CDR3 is CASSLDRGEQYF. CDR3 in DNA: TGCGCCAGCAGCCTCGACAGGGGCGAGCAGTACTTC.

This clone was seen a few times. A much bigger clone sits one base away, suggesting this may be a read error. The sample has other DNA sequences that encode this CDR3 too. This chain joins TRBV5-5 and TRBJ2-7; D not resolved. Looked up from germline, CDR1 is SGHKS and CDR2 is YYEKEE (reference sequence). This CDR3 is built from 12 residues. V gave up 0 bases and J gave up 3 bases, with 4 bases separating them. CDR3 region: CASSLDIYEQYF. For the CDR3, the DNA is TGTGCCAGCAGCTTGGACATCTACGAGCAGTACTTC.

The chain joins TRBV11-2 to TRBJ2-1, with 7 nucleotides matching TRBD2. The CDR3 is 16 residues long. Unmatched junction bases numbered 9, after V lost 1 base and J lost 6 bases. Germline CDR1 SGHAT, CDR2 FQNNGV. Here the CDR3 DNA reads TGTGCCAGCAGCTTAGTTTCAGCGGGACCCCGCAATGAGCAGTTCTTC. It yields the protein CASSLVSAGPRNEQFF.

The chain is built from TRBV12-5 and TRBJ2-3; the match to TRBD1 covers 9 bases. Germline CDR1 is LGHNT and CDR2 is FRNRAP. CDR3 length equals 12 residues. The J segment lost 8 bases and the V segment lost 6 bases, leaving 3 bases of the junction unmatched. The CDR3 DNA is TGTGCTAGTGGACCGGACAGGGGTACGCAGTATTTT. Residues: CASGPDRGTQYF.

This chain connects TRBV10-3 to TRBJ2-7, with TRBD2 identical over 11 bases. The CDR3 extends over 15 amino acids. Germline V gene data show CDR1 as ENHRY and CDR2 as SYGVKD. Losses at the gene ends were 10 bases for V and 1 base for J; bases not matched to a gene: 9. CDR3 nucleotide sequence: TGTGCCAGCAAACCGGGACTAGCGGTTTCCTACGAGCAGTACTTC. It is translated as CASKPGLAVSYEQYF.

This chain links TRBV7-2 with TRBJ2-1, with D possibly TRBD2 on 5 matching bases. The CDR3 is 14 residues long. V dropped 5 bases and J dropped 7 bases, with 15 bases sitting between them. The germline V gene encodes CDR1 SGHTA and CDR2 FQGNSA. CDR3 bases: TGTGCCAGCAGCCCCTCCCGGGCGGGTAATGAGCAGTTCTTC. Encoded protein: CASSPSRAGNEQFF.

This chain's CDR3 is CASSPGWGVRSYEQYF. CDR3 nucleotide sequence: TGTGCCAGCAGCCCAGGGTGGGGCGTCCGATCCTACGAGCAGTACTTC. The gene calls are TRBV11-1 and TRBJ2-7; maybe TRBD1 (5 bases). V shed 5 bases and J shed 1 base, with 18 bases lying between them. CDR3 length equals 16 residues. CDR1 and CDR2 (germline): SGHAT, FQDESV (reference sequence).

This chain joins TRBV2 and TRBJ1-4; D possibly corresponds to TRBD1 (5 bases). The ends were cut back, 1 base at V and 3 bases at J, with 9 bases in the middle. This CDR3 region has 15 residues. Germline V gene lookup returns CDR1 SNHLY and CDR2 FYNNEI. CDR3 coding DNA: TGTGCCAGCAGTGAAGAGGGGTTGGCTAATGAAAAACTGTTTTTT. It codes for CASSEEGLANEKLFF. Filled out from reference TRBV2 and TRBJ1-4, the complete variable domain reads EPEVTQTPSHQVTQMGQEVILRCVPISNHLYFYWYRQILGQKVEFLVSFYNNEISEKSEIFDDQFSVERPDGSNFTLKIRSTKLEDSAMYFCASSEEGLANEKLFFGSGTQLSVL.

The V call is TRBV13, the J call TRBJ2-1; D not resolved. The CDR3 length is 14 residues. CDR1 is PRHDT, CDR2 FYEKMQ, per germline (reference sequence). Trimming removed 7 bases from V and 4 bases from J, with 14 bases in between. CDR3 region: CASTRSESYNEQFF. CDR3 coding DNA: TGTGCCAGCACCCGGTCCGAGTCTTACAATGAGCAGTTCTTC.

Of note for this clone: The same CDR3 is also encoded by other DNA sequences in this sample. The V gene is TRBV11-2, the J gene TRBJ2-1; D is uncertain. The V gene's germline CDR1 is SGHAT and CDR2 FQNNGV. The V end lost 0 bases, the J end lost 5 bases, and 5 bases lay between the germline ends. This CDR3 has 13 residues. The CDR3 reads CASSLDRNNEQFF. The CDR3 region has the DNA TGTGCCAGCAGCTTAGATCGGAACAATGAGCAGTTCTTC. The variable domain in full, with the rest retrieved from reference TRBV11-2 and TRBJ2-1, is EAGVAQSPRYKIIEKRQSVAFWCNPISGHATLYWYQQILGQGPKLLIQFQNNGVVDDSQLPKDRFSAERLKGVDSTLKIQPAKLEDSAVYLCASSLDRNNEQFFGPGTRLTVL.

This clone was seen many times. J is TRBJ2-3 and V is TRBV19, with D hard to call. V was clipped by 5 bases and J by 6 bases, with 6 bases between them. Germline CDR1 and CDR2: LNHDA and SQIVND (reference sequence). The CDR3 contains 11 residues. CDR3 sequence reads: CASSATDTQYF. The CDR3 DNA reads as TGTGCCAGTAGTGCCACCGATACGCAGTATTTT.

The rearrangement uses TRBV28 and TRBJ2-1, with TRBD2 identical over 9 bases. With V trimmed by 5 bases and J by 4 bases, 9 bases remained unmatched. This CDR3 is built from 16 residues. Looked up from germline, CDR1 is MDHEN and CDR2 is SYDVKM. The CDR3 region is CASSPQLAGKYNEQFF. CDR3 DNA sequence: TGTGCCAGCAGTCCACAGCTAGCGGGAAAGTACAATGAGCAGTTCTTC.

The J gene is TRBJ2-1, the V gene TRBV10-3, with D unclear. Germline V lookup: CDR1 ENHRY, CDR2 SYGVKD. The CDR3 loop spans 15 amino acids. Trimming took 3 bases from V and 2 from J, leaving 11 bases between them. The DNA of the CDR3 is TGTGCCATCAGTGAACGAGCGCCGACCTACAATGAGCAGTTCTTC. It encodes CAISERAPTYNEQFF.

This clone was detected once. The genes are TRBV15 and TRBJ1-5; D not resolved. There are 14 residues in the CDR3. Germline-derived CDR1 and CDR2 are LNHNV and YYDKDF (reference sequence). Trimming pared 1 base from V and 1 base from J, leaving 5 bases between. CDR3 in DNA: TGTGCCACCAGCAGAGTTGGCAGCAATCAGCCCCAGCATTTT. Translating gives CATSRVGSNQPQHF.

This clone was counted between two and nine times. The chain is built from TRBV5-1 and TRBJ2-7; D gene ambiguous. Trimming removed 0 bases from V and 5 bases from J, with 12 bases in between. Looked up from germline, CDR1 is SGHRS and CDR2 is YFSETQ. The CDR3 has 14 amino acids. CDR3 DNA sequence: TGCGCCAGCAGCTTGGTAGGGAAAAGAGACGAGCAGTACTTC. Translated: CASSLVGKRDEQYF.